This T cell receptor beta chain was identified in a study of PD-1 blockade in classical Hodgkin lymphoma (dated by TCRdb to between 2020 and 2021). With respect to the entire study: Nivolumab dosing was 3 mg/kg intravenously every 2 weeks, continuing until either disease progression or unacceptable toxicity. To define a peripheral blood immune signature of response to PD-1 blockade in classical Hodgkin lymphoma, the study combined TCR beta sequencing with CyTOF.

Via the germline V gene, CDR1 is SGDLS and CDR2 YYNGEE. The germline V and J ends show losses of 3 bases and 1 base respectively, and no gene match explains 3 bases of the junction. From the cysteine up to the phenylalanine, the CDR3 has a length of 15 residues. Just CDR3 DNA is preserved here, 45 bases in frame from base 1. Points on this clone: No antigen is known for it. Base quality data are lacking; no much larger clone is found one base away.

Genomic DNA was extracted with the Qiagen DNeasy kit from unsorted PBMCs and from negatively selected CD4+ and CD8+ fractions. TCR beta CDR3 regions were subjected to amplification by immunoSEQ multiplex PCR with primers that anneal to V and J segments. A synthetic immune receptor repertoire was used to minimize amplification bias, and any remaining bias was removed computationally after sequencing. The authors' analysis ran thus. Custom Python scripts were used to quantify repertoire diversity as the Shannon entropy index. Unsorted, CD4+ and CD8+ repertoires were examined separately, except in combined analyses, for which CD4+ and CD8+ sequences were merged in silico. A clone was considered expanded if an increase in frequency of at least 2-fold after treatment relative to C1D1 was found, and a pseudocount of 0.5 was applied to clones undetected at baseline. Clones with 0 or 1 copy at C1D1 were defined as singleton clones, while clones with 2 or more copies were defined as non-singleton clones. Clones expanded in unsorted samples were annotated as CD4+, CD8+ or unknown by matching protein sequences in sorted samples from the same patient. Wilcoxon tests on paired samples were used to test changes in diversity from C1D1 to C4D1. TCRdb holds this immuneACCESS table with in-frame rearrangements only. Some clones are missing; in checked studies, unresolved V genes explain under half, and the rest has no known cause. D and trimming were read from the DNA, whereas the V and J calls and clone size are those reported in that table. The sample table lists more than 90,000 clones, roughly 80% of them with a count of one. The ten largest clones add up to under 20% of the sample.

Results and caveats for the whole study, not just this receptor: CD4+ but not CD8+ TCR diversity rose significantly by C4D1 (p=0.0027 vs p=0.16), most apparent in complete responders (p=0.02). Baseline TCR diversity was reported to be lower in newly diagnosed patients than in healthy donors, and even lower in relapsed/refractory patients. The study was limited to a single clinical trial cohort, and causes of repertoire differences, possibly disease activity or prior therapy, remained undefined. Patients starting nivolumab less than 1 year after ASCT had lower diversity and were excluded from later analyses to avoid confounding by immune reconstitution. Baseline diversity similar to that of newly diagnosed patients was observed in trial patients achieving complete response, whereas significantly lower diversity was observed in partial responders and progressors.

This sample's time point label indicates: cycle 2 day 1 (C2D1) of nivolumab. Every trial patient had relapsed after autologous stem cell transplantation, and cohorts A, B and C differed in prior brentuximab vedotin exposure. The trial cohort comprised more than 55 patients with relapsed/refractory classical Hodgkin lymphoma whose best overall responses were complete response, partial response or progressive disease. Trial patients were treated with single-agent nivolumab in the multi-cohort phase II CheckMate 205 trial. An independent review committee assessed best overall response using the 2007 International Working Group response criteria. PBMCs from the trial were collected at three points: immediately before nivolumab initiation (C1D1), and during therapy at cycle 2 day 1 and cycle 4 day 1. Peripheral blood was collected in 8 mL Vacutainer Cell Preparation Tubes, from which PBMCs were isolated by centrifugation and then cryopreserved.

The source of this sequence is a human donor with classical Hodgkin lymphoma. The specimen comprised peripheral blood mononuclear cells (PBMCs), sampled before the second cycle of nivolumab. The rearrangement joined TRBV9 to TRBJ2-1, with 8 bases aligning to TRBD1. Here the CDR3 is given as CASSAGGKSYNEQFF. The nucleotide sequence reads as follows: TGTGCCAGCAGCGCAGGGGGCAAGTCCTACAATGAGCAGTTCTTC.